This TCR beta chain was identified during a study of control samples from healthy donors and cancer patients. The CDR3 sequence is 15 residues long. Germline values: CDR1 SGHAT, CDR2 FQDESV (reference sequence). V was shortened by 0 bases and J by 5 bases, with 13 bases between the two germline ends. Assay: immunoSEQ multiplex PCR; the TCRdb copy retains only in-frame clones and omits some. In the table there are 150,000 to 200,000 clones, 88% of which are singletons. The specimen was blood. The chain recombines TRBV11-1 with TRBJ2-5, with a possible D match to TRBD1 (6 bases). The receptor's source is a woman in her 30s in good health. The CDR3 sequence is CASSLASGVYETQYF. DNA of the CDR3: TGTGCCAGCAGCTTAGCGTCAGGGGTGTACGAGACCCAGTACTTC.